This T cell receptor (beta chain) derives from a study of molecular identifiers for immune sequencing clone quantification. Study-wide findings and caveats: Clones carrying above 20 RNA copies accounted for over 99% of effector molecules, under 1% in naive cells.

This clonotype was picked up many times. Antigen specificity is unknown. Sorted cells numbering 20,000 to 1,000,000, with 10%, 30% or 50% RNA, yielded the naive CD8 libraries. A single record per CDR3 protein comes from TCRdb applying MiXCR to the PCR reads. The sample records more than 550,000 distinct CDR3 sequences, over 25% being singletons. Germline CDR1 reads MNHEY; CDR2 reads SMNVEV (reference sequence). The CDR3 covers 14 residues. Trimming stripped 2 bases from V and 4 bases from J, with 12 bases between. The sequence was obtained from a human donor in good health. Some libraries in this study had Jurkat cell RNA spiked in. V is TRBV27 and J is TRBJ2-7; D may correspond to TRBD1 or TRBD2 (6 bases each). The source material was naive CD8+ T cells from blood, with Jurkat cell RNA spiked in. Described subset: FACS-sorted CD8+CD4-CCR7+CD45RA+ naive T cells. Here the CDR3 DNA reads TGTGCCAGCAGTTTAGCGGAAGGGGGGTACGAGCAGTACTTC. Its protein product is CASSLAEGGYEQYF.